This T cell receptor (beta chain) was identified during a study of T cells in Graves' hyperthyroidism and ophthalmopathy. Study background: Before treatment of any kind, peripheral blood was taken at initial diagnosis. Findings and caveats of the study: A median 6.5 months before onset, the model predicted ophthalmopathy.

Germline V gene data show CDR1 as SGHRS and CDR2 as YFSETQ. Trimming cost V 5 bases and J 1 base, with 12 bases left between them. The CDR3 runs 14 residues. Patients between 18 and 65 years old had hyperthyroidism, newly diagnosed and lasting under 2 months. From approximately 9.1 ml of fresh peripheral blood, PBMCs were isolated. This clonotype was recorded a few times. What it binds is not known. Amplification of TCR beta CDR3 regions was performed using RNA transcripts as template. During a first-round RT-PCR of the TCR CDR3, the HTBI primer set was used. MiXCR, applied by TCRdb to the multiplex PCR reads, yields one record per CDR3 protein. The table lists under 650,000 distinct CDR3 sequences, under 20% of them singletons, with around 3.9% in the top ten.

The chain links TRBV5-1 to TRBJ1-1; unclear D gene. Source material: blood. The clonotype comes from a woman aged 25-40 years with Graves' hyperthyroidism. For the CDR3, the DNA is TGCGCCAGCAGACTAGGGAACGGGAACACTGAAGCTTTCTTT. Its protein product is CASRLGNGNTEAFF.